This T cell receptor beta chain comes out of a study of cytomegalovirus exposure and HLA in healthy donors (dated by TCRdb to about 2017). The study in broad terms: According to a later analysis, one platform produced both the 120 validation repertoires and the roughly 650 repertoires of the first cohort. To predict cytomegalovirus infection status, the study brought together high-throughput TCR immunosequencing, statistical association of individual TCRs with disease status, and machine learning. A separate validation cohort of roughly 110 different subjects was used in addition to the approximately 670-subject first cohort. The study was designed to test whether signatures of past pathogen exposure could be identified by cataloging public T cell receptors. Broader findings and caveats from the paper: In vitro tests confirmed that a few of the cytomegalovirus-associated TCR beta chains recognize cytomegalovirus antigens. While some public TCRs were present in many individuals, most TCR sequences turned up only very rarely across donors. According to the authors, the approach could potentially be generalized to other disease states and immunological phenotypes. The validation cohort had no HLA typing available for a later analysis, so co-occurrence within that cohort was assessed over all 130 or so repertoires. Of the cluster scores, 90% to 95% were above 0 in a later analysis, which found that TCRs clustered in the first cohort also tended to co-occur in the 120 or so validation repertoires. The classifier was reported to diagnose cytomegalovirus status with high specificity and sensitivity in both the original and validation cohorts. A total of about 150 TCR beta chains were listed by the study as associated with cytomegalovirus.

CDR3 length: 14 amino acids, cysteine to phenylalanine. Just CDR3 DNA is preserved here, 42 bases in frame from base 1. The germline V end is reduced by 3 bases and the J end by 7 bases; junction bases left unmatched: 9. CDR1 SNHLY and CDR2 FYNNEI were looked up in the germline V gene. The library was made by the immunoSEQ multiplex PCR assay. Turning to the authors' computational methods: A statistical classification framework was built to diagnose cytomegalovirus status from the catalog of TCR beta chain sequences. TCRdb stores this immuneACCESS table with in-frame sequences only. Part of the clones is absent; in the studies checked, under half of the shortfall reflects unresolved V genes, and no reason is known for the rest. V, J and clone size are taken as reported in that table, and D and trimming were inferred from the DNA itself. A total of tens of thousands of clones appear in this sample, just under 85% of them only once. The top ten constitute approximately 3% of the sample.

A remark on this clone: It lacks a known antigen. Qualities for individual bases were not recorded, and no much larger clone is one base off.

Donors formed part of the validation cohort, which comprised over a hundred subjects and was distinct from the first cohort of 666 subjects. The receptor was isolated from a man aged 25 to 40 in good health and CMV-seronegative. Specimen: PBMCs. The V and J genes are TRBV2 and TRBJ2-7, and TRBD2 aligns with 7 junction nucleotides. The nucleotides are TGTGCCAGCAGTGAGGAGCGGGGATCCTGGGAGCAGTACTTC. Translation gives CASSEERGSWEQYF.